Described below is a single T cell receptor beta chain sequence and its context. These data come from a study of blood T cell repertoires in COVID-19. Background on the study: Spain, Italy and the United States supplied samples that represented acute and convalescent COVID-19.

Libraries were prepared by immunoSEQ multiplex PCR; TCRdb keeps only in-frame clonotypes and omits some of them. This sample yields about 150,000 clones, of which around 83% are seen a single time; roughly 12% belongs to the top ten. Germline V gene lookup returns CDR1 SGHTA and CDR2 FQGNSA. V lost 8 bases, J lost 3 bases, and 4 bases stayed unmatched. This CDR3 has 14 amino acids. The V gene is TRBV7-2, the J gene TRBJ2-1, with 10 positions matching TRBD2. The sequenced sample was peripheral blood. The origin of this receptor is a woman aged 60-70 years with COVID-19, enrolled during active disease. Here the CDR3 reads CASGASGSYNEQFF. CDR3 coding DNA: TGTGCCAGCGGGGCTAGCGGGAGCTACAATGAGCAGTTCTTC.